This is a list of T cell receptor beta chains from one sample in a study of T cells in tumors after PD-1 blockade. The table came from immunoSEQ multiplex PCR; TCRdb's copy has only in-frame clones and leaves some out. The table includes 5,000 or so clones, 65% to 80% detected once. The specimen comprised tumor tissue, sampled before anti-PD-1 treatment. Source of these receptors: a human donor with basal cell carcinoma. CDR3s include the opening cysteine and the closing phenylalanine or tryptophan. A D gene is named only where the DNA matches it firmly. A row's size may be missing; if present it is once, few, many or a size class.

TRBV6-6,once,TRBJ1-3,NA,TGTGCCAGCAAGGGTTGGCAGGCTGGAAACACCATATATTTT,CASKGWQAGNTIYF
TRBV7-9,NA,TRBJ2-3,TRBD2,TGTGCCAGCAGCCCCCTCGGATGGAGCGGGGGGGCAGATACGCAATATTTT,CASSPLGWSGGADTQYF
TRBV28,NA,TRBJ1-2,TRBD1,TGTGCCAGCAAAACGACAGGGAATTATGGCTACACCTTC,CASKTTGNYGYTF
TRBV5-4,NA,TRBJ2-5,TRBD2,TGTGCCAGCAGCCGTTCTCCAGCGGGGGAAGAGACCCAGTACTTC,CASSRSPAGEETQYF
TRBV4-2,few,TRBJ2-7,TRBD2,TGTGCCAGCAGCCAGACGACTAGCGGGGGCCTCTACGAGCAGTACTTC,CASSQTTSGGLYEQYF
TRBV15,NA,TRBJ2-2,NA,TGTGCCACCAGCAATAGATGGGACAAGGCTGGCCGGAACACCGGGGAGCTGTTTTTT,CATSNRWDKAGRNTGELFF
TRBV10-3,NA,TRBJ1-5,TRBD1,TGTGCCATCAGTGAGTCGAATCCAGGGGGGAATCAGCCCCAGCATTTT,CAISESNPGGNQPQHF
TRBV5-4,NA,TRBJ1-1,TRBD1,TGTGCCAGCAGCTTCCGACAGGGGATAACTGAAGCTTTCTTT,CASSFRQGITEAFF
TRBV6-4,few,TRBJ1-2,NA,TGTGCCAGGGACAAGGGGCCTAACTATGGCTACACCTTC,CARDKGPNYGYTF
TRBV28,few,TRBJ1-2,NA,TGTGCCAGCAGTTTGGTTTTTCCCCCTGATTATGGCTACACCTTC,CASSLVFPPDYGYTF
TRBV5-1,NA,TRBJ2-5,TRBD1,TGCGCCAGCAGCTTGTCGCAGACACAGGGGCTGGAGACCCAGTACTTC,CASSLSQTQGLETQYF
TRBV24-1,NA,TRBJ2-1,TRBD2,TGTGCCACCAGTGATCCCGCGGGGGGGCGTGACAATGAGCAGTTCTTC,CATSDPAGGRDNEQFF
TRBV10-1,NA,TRBJ1-4,NA,TGCGCCAGCAGTACAGGGTTCACAACTAATGAAAAACTGTTTTTT,CASSTGFTTNEKLFF
TRBV5-6,NA,TRBJ2-5,NA,TGTGCCAGCAGCTCCTTGGAGACCCAGTACTTC,CASSSLETQYF
TRBV2,NA,TRBJ2-1,NA,TGTGCCAGTCAGGGGAACAATGAGCAGTTCTTC,CASQGNNEQFF
TRBV5-1,few,TRBJ1-2,NA,TGCGCCAGCAGCGGTCGGACCGGATCTTACTATGGCTACACCTTC,CASSGRTGSYYGYTF
TRBV2,NA,TRBJ1-2,NA,TGTGCCAGCAGTGAAGAGGGGGGCCAATCTAACTATGGCTACACCTTC,CASSEEGGQSNYGYTF
TRBV3-1/TRBV3-2,NA,TRBJ2-7,NA,TGTGCCAGCAGCAACCCACGAGGGATGGGCTACGAGCAGTACTTC,CASSNPRGMGYEQYF
TRBV12-3/TRBV12-4,NA,TRBJ1-2,NA,TGTGCCAGCTATACGGACAGTAACTATGGCTACACCTTC,CASYTDSNYGYTF
TRBV5-5,NA,TRBJ1-1,TRBD1,TGTGCCAGCAGCTTATACCAGGGGGGCACTGAAGCTTTCTTT,CASSLYQGGTEAFF
TRBV6-2/TRBV6-3,NA,TRBJ2-1,TRBD2,TGTGCCAGCAGTTCCATAAGCGGGGGGGTCTACAATGAGCAGTTCTTC,CASSSISGGVYNEQFF
TRBV5-1,few,TRBJ1-3,TRBD1,TGCGCCAGCAGCAAAGGGACAGGGCCTGGAAACACCATATATTTT,CASSKGTGPGNTIYF
TRBV5-1,NA,TRBJ1-2,TRBD1,TGCGCCAGCAGCTTGGAATCAGGGGGTGGCTATGGCTACACCTTC,CASSLESGGGYGYTF
TRBV3-1/TRBV3-2,NA,TRBJ1-5,NA,TGTGCCAGCAGCCCTGGGGTAGGAGGGAGATGGGGTATTGAGCCCCAGCATTTT,CASSPGVGGRWGIEPQHF
TRBV2,NA,TRBJ2-3,NA,TGTGCCAGCACTGGGGACGGAGGAAGCACAGATACGCAGTATTTT,CASTGDGGSTDTQYF
TRBV27,NA,TRBJ2-2,TRBD2,TGTGCCAGCAGTTATCGCGGGGGGGCAGACACCGGGGAGCTGTTTTTT,CASSYRGGADTGELFF
TRBV5-1,few,TRBJ2-5,TRBD2,TGCGCCAGCAGCTTTGGGCCTAGCGGGTCTCTGAGGGGTGAGACCCAGTACTTC,CASSFGPSGSLRGETQYF
TRBV3-1/TRBV3-2,NA,TRBJ2-7,TRBD2,TGTGCCAGCAGCCCGGGACTAGCGGGGGGCCGCTCCTACGAGCAGTACTTC,CASSPGLAGGRSYEQYF
TRBV5-8,NA,TRBJ2-2,NA,TGTGCCAGCAGCCTACTGTCCACCGGGGAGCTGTTTTTT,CASSLLSTGELFF
TRBV6-2/TRBV6-3,NA,TRBJ2-7,NA,TGTGCCAGCAGTAAACTTATTACAGGGAACGAGCAGTACTTC,CASSKLITGNEQYF
TRBV14,NA,TRBJ1-1,NA,TGTGCCAGCAGCCTTGCGGGGATGAACACTGAAGCTTTCTTT,CASSLAGMNTEAFF
TRBV30,NA,TRBJ1-1,NA,TGTGCCTGGAGTGAGGGGACCCACACTGAAGCTTTCTTT,CAWSEGTHTEAFF
TRBV5-1,NA,TRBJ2-3,TRBD1,TGCGCCAGCAGCTTGACATCTACCGGGACAGGATATACGCAGTATTTT,CASSLTSTGTGYTQYF
TRBV19,NA,TRBJ1-2,NA,TGTGCCAGCACTCCCTCGGGGGGAGCTCTTACCTATGGCTACACCTTC,CASTPSGGALTYGYTF
TRBV11-1,NA,TRBJ2-1,NA,TGTGCCAGCAGCTTAGTGACCGGGAATTTCTACAATGAGCAGTTCTTC,CASSLVTGNFYNEQFF
TRBV10-3,once,TRBJ2-3,TRBD2,TGTGCCATCAGATCTAGCGGGGGGGGCACAGATACGCAGTATTTT,CAIRSSGGGTDTQYF
TRBV5-1,NA,TRBJ2-7,TRBD2,TGCGCCAGCAGCCGGACTAGTTCCGAGCAGTACTTC,CASSRTSSEQYF
TRBV7-3,NA,TRBJ1-1,TRBD1,TGTGCCAGCAGCCGGACAGGGATGAACACTGAAGCTTTCTTT,CASSRTGMNTEAFF
TRBV9,NA,TRBJ2-4,NA,TGTGCCAGCAGCGTAGATCCGGTGACGGGGGCCAAAAACATTCAGTACTTC,CASSVDPVTGAKNIQYF
TRBV9,once,TRBJ1-4,TRBD1,TGTGCCAGCAGCGCCCAGACAGGGAACCTTAATGAAAAACTGTTTTTT,CASSAQTGNLNEKLFF